The rows below give T cell receptor beta chains drawn from one sample of a study of a mutant IDH1 vaccine in newly diagnosed glioma. Sequenced by immunoSEQ multiplex PCR; TCRdb stores in-frame clones only, minus some. The sample lists 70,000 to 95,000 clones, around 80% occurring once. The starting material was PBMCs, obtained from a glioma patient treated with radiotherapy, temozolomide or both. The receptors were sampled from a man aged 40-49 years with glioma. Some clones in this sample may be carry-over from other donors' samples. CDR3s include the opening cysteine and the closing phenylalanine or tryptophan. The order of the fields is CDR3 length, clone size, V gene, D gene, J gene, CDR3 protein, CDR3 DNA. A D gene is named only where the DNA matches it firmly. Where a row states a size, it is once, few, many or the class of an expanded clone; other rows omit it.

14	-	TRBV6-5	-	TRBJ1-1	CASSYQQSNTEAFF	TGTGCCAGCAGTTACCAGCAGTCAAACACTGAAGCTTTCTTT
13	-	TRBV7-9	-	TRBJ1-1	CASSGEWDTEAFF	TGTGCCAGCAGCGGAGAATGGGACACTGAAGCTTTCTTT
14	-	TRBV6-5	-	TRBJ1-3	CASSLKGDGNTIYF	TGTGCCAGCAGTCTCAAGGGGGACGGAAACACCATATATTTT
13	-	TRBV5-1	TRBD1	TRBJ2-7	CASKGTGRYEQYF	TGCGCCAGCAAAGGGACAGGGCGGTACGAGCAGTACTTC
13	-	TRBV2	TRBD2	TRBJ2-5	CASRGTSQETQYF	TGTGCCAGCAGAGGGACTAGCCAAGAGACCCAGTACTTC
15	-	TRBV6-5	TRBD1	TRBJ2-7	CASSYSGQGSYEQYF	TGTGCCAGCAGTTACTCGGGACAGGGCTCCTACGAGCAGTACTTC
13	-	TRBV6-5	-	TRBJ2-5	CASSYSSGETQYF	TGTGCCAGCAGTTACTCTTCGGGAGAGACCCAGTACTTC
15	-	TRBV19	-	TRBJ2-3	CASSMVGKFTDTQYF	TGTGCCAGTAGTATGGTGGGGAAATTCACAGATACGCAGTATTTT
15	-	TRBV5-1	TRBD1	TRBJ1-6	CASSSGTGTNSPLHF	TGCGCCAGCAGCTCTGGGACAGGTACGAATTCACCCCTCCACTTT
15	-	TRBV6-5	-	TRBJ2-1	CASSKVGGATNEQFF	TGTGCCAGCAGTAAGGTAGGGGGGGCCACGAATGAGCAGTTCTTC
12	few	TRBV10-3	-	TRBJ1-1	CAISESITEAFF	TGTGCCATCAGTGAGTCGATCACTGAAGCTTTCTTT
12	-	TRBV5-4	-	TRBJ2-5	CASSRDSETQYF	TGTGCCAGCAGCCGGGACTCGGAGACCCAGTACTTC
16	-	TRBV7-9	TRBD1	TRBJ2-2	CASSSPPAGGKEELFF	TGTGCCAGCAGCTCCCCCCCGGCAGGGGGAAAGGAGGAGCTGTTTTTT
14	-	TRBV5-5	-	TRBJ1-1	CASSLAAGRTEAFF	TGTGCCAGCAGCTTGGCTGCAGGGAGGACTGAAGCTTTCTTT
15	-	TRBV7-9	-	TRBJ1-4	CASSSAGAQGEKLFF	TGTGCCAGCAGCTCAGCGGGGGCGCAAGGCGAAAAACTGTTTTTT
13	once	TRBV6-5	-	TRBJ1-2	CASSQGGGIGYTF	TGTGCCAGCAGTCAAGGGGGGGGAATAGGCTACACCTTC